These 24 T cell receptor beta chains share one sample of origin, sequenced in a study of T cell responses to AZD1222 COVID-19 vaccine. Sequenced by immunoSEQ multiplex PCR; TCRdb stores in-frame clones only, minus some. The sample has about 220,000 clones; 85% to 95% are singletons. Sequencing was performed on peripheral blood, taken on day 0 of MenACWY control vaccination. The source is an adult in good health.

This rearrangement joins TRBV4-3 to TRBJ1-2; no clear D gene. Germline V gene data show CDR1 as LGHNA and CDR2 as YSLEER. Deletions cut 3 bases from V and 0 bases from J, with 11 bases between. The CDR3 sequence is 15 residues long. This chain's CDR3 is CASSQSTPANYGYTF. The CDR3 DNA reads TGCGCCAGCAGCCAGTCAACGCCTGCTAACTATGGCTACACCTTC.

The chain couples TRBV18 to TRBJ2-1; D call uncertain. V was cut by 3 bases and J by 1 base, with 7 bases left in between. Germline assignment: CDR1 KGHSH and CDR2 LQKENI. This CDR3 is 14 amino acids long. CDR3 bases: TGTGCCAGCTCACCTTCCGGGTCCTACAATGAGCAGTTCTTC. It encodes CASSPSGSYNEQFF.

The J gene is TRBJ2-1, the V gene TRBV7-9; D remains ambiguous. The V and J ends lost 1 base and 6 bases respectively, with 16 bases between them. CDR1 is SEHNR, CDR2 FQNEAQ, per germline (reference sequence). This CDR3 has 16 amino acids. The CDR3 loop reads CASSLGGRPRVNEQFF. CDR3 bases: TGTGCCAGCAGCTTAGGGGGTCGGCCTCGGGTCAATGAGCAGTTCTTC.

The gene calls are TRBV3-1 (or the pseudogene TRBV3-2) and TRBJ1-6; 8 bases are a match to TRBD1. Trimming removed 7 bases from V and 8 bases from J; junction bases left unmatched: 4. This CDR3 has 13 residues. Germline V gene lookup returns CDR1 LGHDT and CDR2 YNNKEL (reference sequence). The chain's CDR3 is CASTQGADSPLHF. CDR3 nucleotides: TGTGCCAGCACGCAGGGGGCTGATTCACCCCTCCACTTT.

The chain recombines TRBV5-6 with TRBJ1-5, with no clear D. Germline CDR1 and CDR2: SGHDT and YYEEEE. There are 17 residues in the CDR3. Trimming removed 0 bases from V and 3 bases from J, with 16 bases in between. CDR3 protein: CASSLDGSVGDNQPQHF. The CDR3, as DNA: TGTGCCAGCAGCTTGGACGGTTCAGTAGGAGACAATCAGCCCCAGCATTTT.

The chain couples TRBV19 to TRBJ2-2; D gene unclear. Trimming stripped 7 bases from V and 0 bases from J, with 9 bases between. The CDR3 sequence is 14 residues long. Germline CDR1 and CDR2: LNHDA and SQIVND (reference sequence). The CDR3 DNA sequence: TGTGCCAGTAAGGTCGGACCGAACACCGGGGAGCTGTTTTTT. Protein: CASKVGPNTGELFF.

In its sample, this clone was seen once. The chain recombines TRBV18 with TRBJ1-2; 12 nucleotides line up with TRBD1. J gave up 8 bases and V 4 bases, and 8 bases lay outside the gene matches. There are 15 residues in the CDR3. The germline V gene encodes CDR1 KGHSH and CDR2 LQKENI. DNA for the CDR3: TGTGCCAGCTCACTTACCGGGACAGGGGGCTACGGCTACACCTTC. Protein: CASSLTGTGGYGYTF.

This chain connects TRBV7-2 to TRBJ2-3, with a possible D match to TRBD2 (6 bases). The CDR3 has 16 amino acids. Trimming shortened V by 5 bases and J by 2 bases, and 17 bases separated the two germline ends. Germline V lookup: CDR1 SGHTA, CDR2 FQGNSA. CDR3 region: CASSPRDFGATDTQYF. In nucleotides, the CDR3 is TGTGCCAGCAGCCCCCGGGACTTTGGGGCCACAGATACGCAGTATTTT.

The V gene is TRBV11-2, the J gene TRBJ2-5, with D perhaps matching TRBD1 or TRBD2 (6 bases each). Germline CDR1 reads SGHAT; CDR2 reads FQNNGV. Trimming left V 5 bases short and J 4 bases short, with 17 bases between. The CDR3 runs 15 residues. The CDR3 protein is CASSPVVGGRETQYF. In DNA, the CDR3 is TGTGCCAGCAGCCCAGTAGTAGGGGGGCGAGAGACCCAGTACTTC.

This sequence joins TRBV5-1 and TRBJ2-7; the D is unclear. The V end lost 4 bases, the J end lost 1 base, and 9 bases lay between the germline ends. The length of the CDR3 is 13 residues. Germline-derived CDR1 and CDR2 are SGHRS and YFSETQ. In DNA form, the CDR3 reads TGCGCCAGCAGCGGGCAGCCATCCTACGAGCAGTACTTC. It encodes CASSGQPSYEQYF.

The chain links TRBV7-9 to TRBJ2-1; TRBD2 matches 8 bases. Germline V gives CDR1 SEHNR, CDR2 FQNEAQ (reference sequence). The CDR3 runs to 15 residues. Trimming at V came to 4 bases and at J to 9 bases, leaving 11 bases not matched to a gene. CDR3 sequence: CASSSLAGESGEQFF. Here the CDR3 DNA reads TGTGCCAGCAGCTCGCTAGCGGGCGAGTCCGGTGAGCAGTTCTTC.

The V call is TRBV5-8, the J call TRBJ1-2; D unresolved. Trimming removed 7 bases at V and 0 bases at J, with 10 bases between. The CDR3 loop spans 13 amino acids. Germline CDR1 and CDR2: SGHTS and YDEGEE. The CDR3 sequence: CASSHRANYGYTF. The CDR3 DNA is TGTGCCAGCTCTCACAGAGCTAACTATGGCTACACCTTC.

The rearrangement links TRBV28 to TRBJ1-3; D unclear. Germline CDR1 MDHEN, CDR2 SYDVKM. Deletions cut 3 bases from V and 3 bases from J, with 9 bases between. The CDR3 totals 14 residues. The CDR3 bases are TGTGCCAGCAGTTTTGGAGGCCATGGAAACACCATATATTTT. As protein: CASSFGGHGNTIYF. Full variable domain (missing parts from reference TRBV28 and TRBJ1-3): DVKVTQSSRYLVKRTGEKVFLECVQDMDHENMFWYRQDPGLGLRLIYFSYDVKMKEKGDIPEGYSVSREKKERFSLILESASTNQTSMYLCASSFGGHGNTIYFGEGSWLTVV.

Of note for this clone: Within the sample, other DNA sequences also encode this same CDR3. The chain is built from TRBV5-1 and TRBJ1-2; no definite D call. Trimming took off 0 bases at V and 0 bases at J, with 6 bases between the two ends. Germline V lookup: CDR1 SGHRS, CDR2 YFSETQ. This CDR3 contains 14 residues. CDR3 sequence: CASSLGGPNYGYTF. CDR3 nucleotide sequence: TGCGCCAGCAGCTTGGGAGGCCCTAACTATGGCTACACCTTC.

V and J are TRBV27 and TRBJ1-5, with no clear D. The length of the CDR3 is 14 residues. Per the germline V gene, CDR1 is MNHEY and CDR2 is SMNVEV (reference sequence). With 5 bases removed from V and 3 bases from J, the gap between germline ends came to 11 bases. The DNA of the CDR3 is TGTGCCAGCAGTCCCGGGATCGACAATCAGCCCCAGCATTTT. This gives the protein CASSPGIDNQPQHF.

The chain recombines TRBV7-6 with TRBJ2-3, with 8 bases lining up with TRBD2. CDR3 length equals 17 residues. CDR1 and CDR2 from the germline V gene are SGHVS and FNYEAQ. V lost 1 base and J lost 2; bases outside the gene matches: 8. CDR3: CASSLGTSGFSTDTQYF. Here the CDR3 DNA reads TGTGCCAGCAGCTTAGGAACTAGCGGCTTTTCCACAGATACGCAGTATTTT.

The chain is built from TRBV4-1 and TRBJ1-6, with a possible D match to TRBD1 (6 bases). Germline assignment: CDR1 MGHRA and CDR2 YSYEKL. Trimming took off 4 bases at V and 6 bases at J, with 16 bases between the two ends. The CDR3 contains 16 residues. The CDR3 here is CASSLQGGGGNSPLHF. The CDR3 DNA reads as TGCGCCAGCAGCCTACAAGGGGGGGGAGGTAATTCACCCCTCCACTTT.

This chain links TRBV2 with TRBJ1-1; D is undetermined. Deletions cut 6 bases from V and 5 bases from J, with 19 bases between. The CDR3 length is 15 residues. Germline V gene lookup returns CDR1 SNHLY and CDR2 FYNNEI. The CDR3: CASRGYQLAGTEAFF. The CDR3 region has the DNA TGTGCCAGCAGGGGGTATCAATTGGCGGGAACTGAAGCTTTCTTT.

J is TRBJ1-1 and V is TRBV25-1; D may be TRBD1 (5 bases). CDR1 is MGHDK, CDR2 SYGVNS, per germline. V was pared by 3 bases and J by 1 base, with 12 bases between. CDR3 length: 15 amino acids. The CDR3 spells CASSEAGGGNTEAFF. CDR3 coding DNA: TGTGCCAGCAGTGAGGCTGGGGGAGGGAACACTGAAGCTTTCTTT.

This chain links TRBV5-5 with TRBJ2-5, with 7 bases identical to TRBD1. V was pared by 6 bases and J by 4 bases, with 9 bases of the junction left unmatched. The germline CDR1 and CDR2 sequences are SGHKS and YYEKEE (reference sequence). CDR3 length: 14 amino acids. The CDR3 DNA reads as TGTGCCAGCAACCGACAGGGTGGGGCAGAGACCCAGTACTTC. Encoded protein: CASNRQGGAETQYF.

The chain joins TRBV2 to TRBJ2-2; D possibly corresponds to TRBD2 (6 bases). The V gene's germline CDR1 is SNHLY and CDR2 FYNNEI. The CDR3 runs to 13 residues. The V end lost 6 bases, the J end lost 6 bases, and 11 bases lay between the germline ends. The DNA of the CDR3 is TGTGCCAGCAGCGAGAGACTAGCCGGGGAGCTGTTTTTT. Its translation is CASSERLAGELFF.

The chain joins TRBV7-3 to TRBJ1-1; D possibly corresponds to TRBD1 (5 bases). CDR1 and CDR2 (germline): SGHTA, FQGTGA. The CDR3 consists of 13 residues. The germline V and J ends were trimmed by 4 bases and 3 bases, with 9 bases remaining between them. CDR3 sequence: CASSSRVHTEAFF. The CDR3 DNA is TGTGCCAGCAGCTCCAGGGTACACACTGAAGCTTTCTTT. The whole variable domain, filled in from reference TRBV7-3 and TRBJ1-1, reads GAGVSQTPSNKVTEKGKYVELRCDPISGHTALYWYRQSLGQGPEFLIYFQGTGAADDSGLPNDRFFAVRPEGSVSTLKIQRTERGDSAVYLCASSSRVHTEAFFGQGTRLTVV.

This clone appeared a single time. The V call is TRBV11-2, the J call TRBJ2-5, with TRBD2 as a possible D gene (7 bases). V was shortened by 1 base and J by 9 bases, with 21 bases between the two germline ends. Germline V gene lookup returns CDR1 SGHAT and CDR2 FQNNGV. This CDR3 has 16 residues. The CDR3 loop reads CASSLVAGALGVAQYF. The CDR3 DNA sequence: TGTGCCAGCAGCTTAGTTGCGGGGGCCCTTGGCGTCGCCCAGTACTTC.

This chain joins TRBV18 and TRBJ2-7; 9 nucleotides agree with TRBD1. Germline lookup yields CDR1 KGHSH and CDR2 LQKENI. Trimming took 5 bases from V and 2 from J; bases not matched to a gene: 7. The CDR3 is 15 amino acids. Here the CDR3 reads CASSSTGTGTYEQYF. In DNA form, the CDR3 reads TGTGCCAGCTCATCCACCGGGACAGGGACCTACGAGCAGTACTTC.